The sequence of this T cell receptor (beta chain) was determined in a study of T-cell reconstitution after alpha-beta-depleted transplantation in children (dated by TCRdb to about 2016). As for the study more broadly: T-cell immune reconstitution after TCRalphabeta/CD19-depleted allogeneic hematopoietic cell transplantation in children was quantitatively tracked in the study by means of TCR repertoire profiling. What the study reported, not specific to this receptor: The frequencies of hyperexpanded clones fell over the following months, and after one year, T-cell counts and TCRbeta diversity were mostly attributed to newly produced T cells. About two months after transplant, the apparently early recovery of alphabetaT-cell counts reportedly depended on just several hundred clones that had expanded rapidly and came from non-depleted graft cells. In some patients, the high TCRbeta diversity seen at day 60 was put down to recipient T cells and intrathymic progenitors that had survived conditioning.

The protocol used for the library was PCR. This sample was sequenced with an Illumina HiSeq 2500. TCR library preparation used molecular barcoding, with unique molecular identifiers applied to normalize quantification of the TCRbeta repertoire. TCRdb redid the processing of the public reads, applying fastp at Q25 and MiXCR, and retained in-frame beta chains. Entries that share a CDR3 protein sequence are merged under the most common genes and DNA. The sample records 200,000 or so distinct CDR3 sequences, approximately 8.4% of which are singletons. The leading ten clones occupy 35% to 45% of the sample. Note on this clonotype: The antigen it binds to is not known. One base away lies a much larger clone, so this may be a sequencing read error.

Including the terminal cysteine and phenylalanine, the CDR3 comprises 14 residues. The only DNA kept is the CDR3, 42 bases in frame from the first base. Deletion took 0 bases off V and 12 bases off J, with a span of 20 bases between the germline ends. According to the germline V gene (reference sequence), CDR1 reads DFQATT and CDR2 reads SNEGSKA. The treatment or condition label for this specimen denotes: allogeneic hematopoietic cell transplantation with graft depleted of TCRalphabeta T cells and CD19 B cells. The transplant recipients were children given TCRalphabeta/CD19-depleted allogeneic hematopoietic cell grafts.

Specimen: PBMCs, mostly from graft donor cells, collected 360 days after TCRalphabeta/CD19-depleted stem cell transplant. This receptor was identified in a male patient aged 2-15 years who had a stem cell transplant for acute myeloid leukemia, so the T cells may come from the graft donor. The rearrangement combines TRBV20-1 with TRBJ1-1, and perhaps TRBD1 as D gene, on 5 matching bases. The encoded CDR3 is CSARDPWGKVGTFF. In nucleotide form, the sequence is TGCAGTGCTAGAGACCCCTGGGGCAAGGTAGGAACTTTCTTT.